This T cell receptor beta chain was found in a study of blood T cell repertoires in COVID-19. On the study more broadly: The samples span acute and convalescent COVID-19 from the United States, Italy and Spain. The cDNA or gDNA used as material had been derived from T cells, B-cell-depleted T cells, or PBMCs.

Source study methods: Scientists estimated how many nucleated cells there were by amplifying reference gene primers. The method was immunoSEQ multiplex PCR; TCRdb's version includes in-frame clones alone and lacks a portion of them. That table is the source of V, J and clone size, and D and trimming were worked out from the DNA. The table has 80,000 to 95,000 clones, over 70% seen once; the top ten hold around 25%. Germline assignment: CDR1 SGHKS and CDR2 YYEKEE (reference sequence). The CDR3 has 13 amino acids. V lost 4 bases, J lost 4 bases, and 9 bases lay in between. The material sequenced was peripheral blood. The sequence came from an elderly man with active or convalescent COVID-19. The chain recombines TRBV5-5 with TRBJ1-5; a weak D match, TRBD1 (5 bases). DNA of the CDR3: TGTGCCAGCAGCGATCAGGGTAATCAGCCCCAGCATTTT. It is translated as CASSDQGNQPQHF.